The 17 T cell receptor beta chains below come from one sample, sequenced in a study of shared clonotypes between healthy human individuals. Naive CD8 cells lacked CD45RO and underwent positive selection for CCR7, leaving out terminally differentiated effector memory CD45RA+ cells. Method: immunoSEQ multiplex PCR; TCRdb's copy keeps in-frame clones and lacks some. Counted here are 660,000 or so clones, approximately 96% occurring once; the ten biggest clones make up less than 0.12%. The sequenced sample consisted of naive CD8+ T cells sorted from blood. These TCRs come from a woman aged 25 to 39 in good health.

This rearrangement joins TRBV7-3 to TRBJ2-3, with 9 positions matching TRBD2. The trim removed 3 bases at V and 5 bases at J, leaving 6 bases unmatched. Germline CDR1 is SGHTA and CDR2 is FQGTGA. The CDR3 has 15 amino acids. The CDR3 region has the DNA TGTGCCAGCAGCTTGGGGGGACTAGCAAGAGATACGCAGTATTTT. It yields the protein CASSLGGLARDTQYF. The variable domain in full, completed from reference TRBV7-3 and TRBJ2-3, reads GAGVSQTPSNKVTEKGKYVELRCDPISGHTALYWYRQSLGQGPEFLIYFQGTGAADDSGLPNDRFFAVRPEGSVSTLKIQRTERGDSAVYLCASSLGGLARDTQYFGPGTRLTVL.

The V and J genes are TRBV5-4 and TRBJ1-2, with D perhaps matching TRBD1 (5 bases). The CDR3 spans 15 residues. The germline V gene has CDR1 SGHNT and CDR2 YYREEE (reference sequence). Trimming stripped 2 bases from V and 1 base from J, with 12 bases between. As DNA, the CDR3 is TGTGCCAGCAGCTTCGAAGCAGGGAGTAACTATGGCTACACCTTC. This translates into CASSFEAGSNYGYTF.

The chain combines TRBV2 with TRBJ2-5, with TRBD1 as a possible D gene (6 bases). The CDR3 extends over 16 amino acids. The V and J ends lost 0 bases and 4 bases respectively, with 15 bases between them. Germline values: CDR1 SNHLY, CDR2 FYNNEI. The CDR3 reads CASSEATGKAVETQYF. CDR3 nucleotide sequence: TGTGCCAGCAGTGAAGCCACAGGGAAAGCTGTAGAGACCCAGTACTTC.

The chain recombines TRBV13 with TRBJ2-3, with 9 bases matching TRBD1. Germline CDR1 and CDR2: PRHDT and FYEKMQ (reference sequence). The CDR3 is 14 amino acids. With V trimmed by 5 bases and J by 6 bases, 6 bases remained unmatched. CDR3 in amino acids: CASSPGTGFDTQYF. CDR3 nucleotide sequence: TGTGCCAGCAGCCCAGGGACAGGGTTCGATACGCAGTATTTT. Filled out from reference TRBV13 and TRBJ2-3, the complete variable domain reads AAGVIQSPRHLIKEKRETATLKCYPIPRHDTVYWYQQGPGQDPQFLISFYEKMQSDKGSIPDRFSAQQFSDYHSELNMSSLELGDSALYFCASSPGTGFDTQYFGPGTRLTVL.

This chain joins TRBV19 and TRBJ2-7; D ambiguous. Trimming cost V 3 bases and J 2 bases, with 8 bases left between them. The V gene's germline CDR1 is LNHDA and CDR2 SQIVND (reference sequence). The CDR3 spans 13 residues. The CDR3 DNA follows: TGTGCCAGTAGTATTGACACAGCCTACGAGCAGTACTTC. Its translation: CASSIDTAYEQYF. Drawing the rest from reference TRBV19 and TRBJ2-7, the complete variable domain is DGGITQSPKYLFRKEGQNVTLSCEQNLNHDAMYWYRQDPGQGLRLIYYSQIVNDFQKGDIAEGYSVSREKKESFPLTVTSAQKNPTAFYLCASSIDTAYEQYFGPGTRLTVT.

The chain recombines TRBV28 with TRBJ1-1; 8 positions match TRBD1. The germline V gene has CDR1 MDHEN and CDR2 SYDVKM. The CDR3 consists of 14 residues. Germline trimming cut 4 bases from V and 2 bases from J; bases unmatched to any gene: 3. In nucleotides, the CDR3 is TGTGCCAGCAGTTCAGGGGGCGAAAACACTGAAGCTTTCTTT. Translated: CASSSGGENTEAFF. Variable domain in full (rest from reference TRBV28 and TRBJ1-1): DVKVTQSSRYLVKRTGEKVFLECVQDMDHENMFWYRQDPGLGLRLIYFSYDVKMKEKGDIPEGYSVSREKKERFSLILESASTNQTSMYLCASSSGGENTEAFFGQGTRLTVV.

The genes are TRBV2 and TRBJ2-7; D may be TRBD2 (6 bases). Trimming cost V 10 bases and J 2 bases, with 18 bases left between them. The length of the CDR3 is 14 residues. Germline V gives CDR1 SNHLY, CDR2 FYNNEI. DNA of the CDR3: TGTGCCAACAGCTTTGGGGGGTCTACCTACGAGCAGTACTTC. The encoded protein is CANSFGGSTYEQYF.

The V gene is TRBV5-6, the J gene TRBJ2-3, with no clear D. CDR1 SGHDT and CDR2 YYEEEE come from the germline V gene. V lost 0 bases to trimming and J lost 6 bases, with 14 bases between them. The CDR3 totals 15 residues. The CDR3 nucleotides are TGTGCCAGCAGCTTGGGTGCAGGTATCTACGATACGCAGTATTTT. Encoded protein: CASSLGAGIYDTQYF.

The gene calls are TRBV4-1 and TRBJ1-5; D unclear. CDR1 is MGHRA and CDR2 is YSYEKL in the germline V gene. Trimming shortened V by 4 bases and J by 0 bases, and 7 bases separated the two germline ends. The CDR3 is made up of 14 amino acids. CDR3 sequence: CASSLGLSNQPQHF. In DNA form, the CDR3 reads TGCGCCAGCAGCCTCGGACTTAGCAATCAGCCCCAGCATTTT.

Here the CDR3 reads CASSPSSGSGYEQYF. As DNA, the CDR3 is TGCGCCAGCAGCCCTTCTAGCGGGAGTGGATACGAGCAGTACTTC. This chain connects TRBV4-1 to TRBJ2-7; 10 positions match TRBD2. The CDR3 loop spans 15 amino acids. The V and J ends lost 4 bases and 4 bases, in that order; junction bases with no gene match: 7. The germline V gene encodes CDR1 MGHRA and CDR2 YSYEKL.

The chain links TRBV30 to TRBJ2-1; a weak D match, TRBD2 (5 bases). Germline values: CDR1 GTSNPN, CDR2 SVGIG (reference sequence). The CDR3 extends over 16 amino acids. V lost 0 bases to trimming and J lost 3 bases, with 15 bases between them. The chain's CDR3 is CAWSVFGGSIYNEQFF. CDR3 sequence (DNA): TGTGCCTGGAGTGTATTTGGTGGGAGTATCTACAATGAGCAGTTCTTC.

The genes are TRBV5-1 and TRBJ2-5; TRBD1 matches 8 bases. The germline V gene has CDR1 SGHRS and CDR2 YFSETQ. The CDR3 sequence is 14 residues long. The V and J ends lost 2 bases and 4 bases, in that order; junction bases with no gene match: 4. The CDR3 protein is CASSFRQGIETQYF. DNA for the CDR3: TGCGCCAGCAGCTTTCGACAGGGGATAGAGACCCAGTACTTC.

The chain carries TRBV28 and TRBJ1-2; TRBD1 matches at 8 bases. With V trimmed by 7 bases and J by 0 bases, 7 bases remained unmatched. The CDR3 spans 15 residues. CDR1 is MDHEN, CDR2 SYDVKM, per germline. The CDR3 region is CASKLTGEANYGYTF. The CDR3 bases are TGTGCCAGCAAATTGACAGGGGAGGCTAACTATGGCTACACCTTC.

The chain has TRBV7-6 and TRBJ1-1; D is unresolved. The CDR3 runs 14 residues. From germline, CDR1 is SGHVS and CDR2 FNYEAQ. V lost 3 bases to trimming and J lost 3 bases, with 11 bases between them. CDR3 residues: CASSFGPRDTEAFF. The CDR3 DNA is TGTGCCAGCAGCTTCGGCCCGCGAGACACTGAAGCTTTCTTT.

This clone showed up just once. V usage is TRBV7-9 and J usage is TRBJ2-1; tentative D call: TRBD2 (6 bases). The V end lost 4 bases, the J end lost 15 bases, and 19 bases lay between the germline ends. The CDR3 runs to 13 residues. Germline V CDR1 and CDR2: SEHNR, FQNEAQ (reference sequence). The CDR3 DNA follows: TGTGCCAGCAGCTCCGGGCAACGGGAGACGGGGTTCTTC. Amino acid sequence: CASSSGQRETGFF.

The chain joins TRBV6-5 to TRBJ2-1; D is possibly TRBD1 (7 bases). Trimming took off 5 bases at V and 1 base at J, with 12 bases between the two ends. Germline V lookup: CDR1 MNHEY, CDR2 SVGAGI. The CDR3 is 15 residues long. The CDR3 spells CASSHAGQSYNEQFF. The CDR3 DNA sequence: TGTGCCAGCAGTCACGCGGGACAGTCCTACAATGAGCAGTTCTTC.

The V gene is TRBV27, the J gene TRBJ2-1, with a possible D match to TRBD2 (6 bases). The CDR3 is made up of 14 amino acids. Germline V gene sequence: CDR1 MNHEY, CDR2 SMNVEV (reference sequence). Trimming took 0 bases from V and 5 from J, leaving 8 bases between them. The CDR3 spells CASSLSAGNNEQFF. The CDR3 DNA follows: TGTGCCAGCAGTTTATCCGCGGGAAACAATGAGCAGTTCTTC.